The rows below give T cell receptor beta chains drawn from one sample of a study of T-cell reconstitution after alpha-beta-depleted transplantation in children. Via MiXCR, TCRdb re-called the PCR reads, giving one row per CDR3 protein. The sample lists about 460,000 distinct CDR3 sequences, roughly 10% occurring once. Sequences were derived from PBMCs, sampled before TCRalphabeta/CD19-depleted stem cell transplant. The source of these receptors is a child aged 2 to 10 with inherited bone marrow failure, due to receive a stem cell transplant. The CDR3 runs from the conserved cysteine through the conserved F or W. The order of the fields is V gene, J gene, D gene, clone size, CDR3 protein, CDR3 DNA. D genes are given only for firm matches. Some rows mark clone size as missing; the rest say once, few, many or name a class of expanded clone.

>TRBV20-1|TRBJ2-7|TRBD1|few
CSAYTGTGVISPSYEQYF
TGCAGTGCGTACACCGGGACAGGGGTTATTAGTCCGTCCTACGAGCAGTACTTC
>TRBV18|TRBJ2-7|TRBD1|many
CASSPGTGREQYF
TGTGCCAGCTCACCAGGGACAGGGAGGGAGCAGTACTTC
>TRBV5-1|TRBJ2-1|TRBD1|many
CASSYGQGANEQFF
TGCGCCAGCAGCTATGGACAGGGGGCGAATGAGCAGTTCTTC
>TRBV28|TRBJ2-2|TRBD2|NA
CASTPAGGVAGELFF
TGTGCCAGCACCCCCGCGGGGGGGGTTGCCGGGGAGCTGTTTTTT
>TRBV20-1|TRBJ2-5|NA|many
CSARAYQETQYF
TGCAGTGCTAGGGCCTACCAAGAGACCCAGTACTTC
>TRBV5-1|TRBJ2-1|TRBD2|many
CASSTGTSGRVEQFF
TGCGCCAGCAGCACCGGGACTAGCGGGAGGGTTGAGCAGTTCTTC
>TRBV20-1|TRBJ1-5|NA|many
CSASRGRNQPQHF
TGCAGTGCTAGTAGAGGCCGTAATCAGCCCCAGCATTTT
>TRBV18|TRBJ1-4|NA|many
CASSPAGRVNEKLFF
TGTGCCAGCTCACCTGCAGGACGGGTAAATGAAAAACTGTTTTTT
>TRBV3-1|TRBJ2-7|NA|few
CASSQGGLGRLYEQYF
TGTGCCAGCAGCCAAGGGGGATTGGGACGGTTGTACGAGCAGTACTTC
>TRBV7-2|TRBJ2-3|TRBD2|many
CASSLLAGLSTDTQYF
TGTGCCAGCAGCTTACTAGCGGGACTAAGCACAGATACGCAGTATTTT
>TRBV15|TRBJ2-1|TRBD2|NA
CATSVAGEYNEQFF
TGTGCCACCAGCGTAGCGGGAGAGTACAATGAGCAGTTCTTC
>TRBV4-3|TRBJ2-7|TRBD2|NA
CASSPAPTSGPTYEQYF
TGCGCCAGCAGCCCAGCTCCCACTAGCGGGCCCACATACGAGCAGTACTTC
>TRBV28|TRBJ1-4|NA|many
CASARSPQGEKLFF
TGTGCCAGCGCGCGGAGTCCCCAGGGTGAAAAACTGTTTTTT
>TRBV5-1|TRBJ2-2|TRBD2|NA
CASSLALAGGTTGELFF
TGCGCCAGCAGCTTGGCCCTAGCGGGAGGGACCACCGGGGAGCTGTTTTTT